This T cell receptor (beta chain) was identified during a study of cytomegalovirus exposure and HLA in healthy donors. General study points: In a later analysis, common viral pathogens appeared linked to several of the most significant clusters. Later on, a genetic analysis was performed. It linked a missense variant in DCLRE1C with V- and J-gene trimming of TCR beta. A few CMV-associated chains were confirmed in vitro to be specific for CMV antigens. TRBV6-2, TRBV6-3 and some other V segments were unresolvable in 87-base-pair reads.

Primers included in the PCR were 60 Vbeta and 13 Jbeta primers. Generated by immunoSEQ multiplex PCR, the TCRdb table keeps only in-frame clones and is missing some. The sample carries fewer than 130,000 clones, 60% to 85% recorded once. CDR3 length: 13 amino acids. Trimming removed 5 bases from V and 8 bases from J, with 15 bases in between. Germline lookup yields CDR1 PRHDT and CDR2 FYEKMQ (reference sequence). Comment on this clone: Its antigen is not identified.

Sample: PBMCs. The chain joins TRBV13 to TRBJ1-2, with TRBD1 as a possible D gene (5 bases). The TCR was taken from a woman aged 55-70 years in good health and CMV-seropositive. CDR3 coding DNA: TGTGCCAGCAGCGCGGGGGGGGAGAGGGGCTACACCTTC. Protein sequence: CASSAGGERGYTF. The complete variable domain, with remaining parts taken from reference TRBV13 and TRBJ1-2, reads AAGVIQSPRHLIKEKRETATLKCYPIPRHDTVYWYQQGPGQDPQFLISFYEKMQSDKGSIPDRFSAQQFSDYHSELNMSSLELGDSALYFCASSAGGERGYTFGSGTRLTVV.